The text below deals with one T cell receptor (beta chain). Germline CDR1 LNHNV, CDR2 YYDKDF (reference sequence). Trimming took 3 bases from V and 9 from J, leaving 15 bases between them. This CDR3 spans 13 amino acids. This entry is derived from a study of a mutant IDH1 vaccine in newly diagnosed glioma. Sequencing was performed with immunoSEQ multiplex PCR; in TCRdb, only in-frame clones are kept and a portion is missing. Of about 50,000 clones listed, roughly 90% are singletons. Described time point: baseline, week 1 (first vaccination visit). Regarding treatment: pre-vaccination baseline after standard-of-care therapy.

The chain carries TRBV15 and TRBJ2-7; maybe TRBD2 (5 bases). The origin of this receptor is a man aged 35-49 years with glioma. The sample in question was PBMCs, obtained from a glioma patient treated with radiotherapy, temozolomide or both. The CDR3 protein is CATSRDSVWAQYF. In DNA, the CDR3 is TGTGCCACCAGCAGGGACTCCGTTTGGGCGCAGTACTTC.